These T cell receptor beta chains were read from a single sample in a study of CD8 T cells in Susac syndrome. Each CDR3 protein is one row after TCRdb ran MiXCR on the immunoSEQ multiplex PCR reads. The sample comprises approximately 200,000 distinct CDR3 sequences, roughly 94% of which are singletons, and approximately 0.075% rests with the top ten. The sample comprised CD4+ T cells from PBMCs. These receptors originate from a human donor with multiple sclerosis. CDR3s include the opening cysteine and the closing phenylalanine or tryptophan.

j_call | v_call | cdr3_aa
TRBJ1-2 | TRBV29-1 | CSAVTGGVFGYTF
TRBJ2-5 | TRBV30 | CAWSLGAIQETQYF
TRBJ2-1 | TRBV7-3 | CASSLFSSEQFF
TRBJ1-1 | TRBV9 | CASSLHSEGNTEAFF
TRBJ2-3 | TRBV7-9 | CASSKGTVTDTQYF
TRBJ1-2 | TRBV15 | CATSNLPGHTIYGYTF
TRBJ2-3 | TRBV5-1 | CASRPEGDTDTQYF
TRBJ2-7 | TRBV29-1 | CSVEVPTGGLYEQYF
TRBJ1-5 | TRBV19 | CASSLDRNQPQHF
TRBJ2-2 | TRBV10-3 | CAITGPANTGELFF
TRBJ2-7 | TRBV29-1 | CSVVAGAKYEQYF
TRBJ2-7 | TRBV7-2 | CASSFAGSSYEQYF
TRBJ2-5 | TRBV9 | CASSVASGIQETQYF
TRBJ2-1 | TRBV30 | CAWSVGTRSYNEQFF
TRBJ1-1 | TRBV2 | CASSANRPTEAFF
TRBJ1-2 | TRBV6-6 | CASLPGLAYGYTF
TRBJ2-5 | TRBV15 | CATSRPGTLQETQYF
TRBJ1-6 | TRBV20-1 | CSATSGGANSPLHF
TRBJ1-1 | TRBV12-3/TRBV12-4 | CASLLIGGQDTEAFF
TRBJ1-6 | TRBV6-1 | CASSTGTGIPPLHF
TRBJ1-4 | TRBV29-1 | CSALGPSDEKLFF
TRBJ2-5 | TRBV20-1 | CSVQGGELVGETQYF
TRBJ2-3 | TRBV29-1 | CSVFLGASTDTQYF
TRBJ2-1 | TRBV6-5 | CAASLGANYNEQFF